This T cell receptor (beta chain) was retrieved from a study of blood T cells in healthy people across ages. Using a J-beta primer mix together with a sample-barcoded 5' primer, a second PCR was run for about 6 to 12 cycles. A single record per CDR3 protein comes from TCRdb applying MiXCR to the 5' RACE reads. The sample lists approximately 690,000 distinct CDR3 sequences, approximately 40% seen once, with about 32% in the top ten. A note on this clonotype: No antigen is known for it.

Whole-study findings and limits: A strong correlation between TCR beta diversity and naive T cell percentage was seen. Donor CMV status, an unknown factor, possibly confounded changes in expanded clonotypes.

Germline values: CDR1 SQVTM, CDR2 ANQGSEA. The CDR3 has 15 amino acids. Between the trimmed V and J ends, which lost 4 bases and 1 base, there was a span of 16 bases. This sequence was found in a man older than 75 in good health. The chain employs TRBV29-1 and TRBJ1-2; no definite D call. Sequencing used blood. The CDR3 sequence: CSVVVERNFNYGYTF. Here the CDR3 DNA reads TGCAGCGTTGTGGTTGAGAGGAACTTTAACTATGGCTACACCTTC. The variable domain in full, with the rest retrieved from reference TRBV29-1 and TRBJ1-2, is SAVISQKPSRDICQRGTSLTIQCQVDSQVTMMFWYRQQPGQSLTLIATANQGSEATYESGFVIDKFPISRPNLTFSTLTVSNMSPEDSSIYLCSVVVERNFNYGYTFGSGTRLTVV.